The 9 T cell receptor beta chains in this list originate from one sample, sequenced in a study of blood T cell repertoires in COVID-19. TCRdb's table, derived via immunoSEQ multiplex PCR, lists solely in-frame clones and lacks some. The sample shows under 150,000 clones, around 80% of them seen only once. Sequencing was done on a sample of peripheral blood. All receptors come from a man aged 70 or older with acute or convalescent COVID-19.

The CDR3 region is CASSLSPGQGAYEQYF. The CDR3 DNA reads TGTGCCAGCAGTTTATCGCCGGGACAGGGGGCTTACGAGCAGTACTTC. The chain couples TRBV27 to TRBJ2-7, with 12 bases that match TRBD1. Germline assignment: CDR1 MNHEY and CDR2 SMNVEV (reference sequence). J gave up 4 bases and V 0 bases, and 4 bases lay outside the gene matches. The CDR3 totals 16 residues.

This clone was counted a single time. This chain connects TRBV10-3 to TRBJ2-3; 8 bases agree with TRBD2. The germline V gene has CDR1 ENHRY and CDR2 SYGVKD. The length of the CDR3 is 15 residues. Trimming removed 3 bases from V and 6 bases from J; junction bases left unmatched: 8. The CDR3 region is CAISEPGGGPDTQYF. The DNA of the CDR3 is TGTGCCATCAGTGAACCGGGGGGGGGTCCCGATACGCAGTATTTT.

This sequence joins TRBV19 and TRBJ2-7; 13 bases align to TRBD2. This CDR3 comprises 18 residues. J lost 1 base, V lost 1 base, and 7 bases had no gene match. From germline, CDR1 is LNHDA and CDR2 SQIVND (reference sequence). The CDR3 sequence: CASSIGRLAGGRSYEQYF. The CDR3 DNA follows: TGTGCCAGTAGTATAGGTCGACTAGCGGGGGGCCGGTCCTACGAGCAGTACTTC.

This clone has more than one count but fewer than ten. The rearrangement links TRBV11-2 to TRBJ1-5, with D unclear. V was shortened by 4 bases and J by 3 bases, with 4 bases between the two germline ends. This CDR3 spans 12 amino acids. Per the germline V gene, CDR1 is SGHAT and CDR2 is FQNNGV. CDR3 protein: CASSSNNQPQHF. DNA for the CDR3: TGTGCCAGCAGCTCCAACAATCAGCCCCAGCATTTT.

This clone has a handful of counts. The chain uses TRBV5-6 and TRBJ1-2; D uncertain. CDR1 is SGHDT and CDR2 is YYEEEE in the germline V gene. V gave up 4 bases and J gave up 8 bases, with 15 bases separating them. This CDR3 contains 13 residues. CDR3 sequence reads: CASSTRPGNGYTF. The CDR3 DNA reads as TGTGCCAGCAGCACCAGGCCGGGGAACGGCTACACCTTC.

The chain is built from TRBV18 and TRBJ2-4, with D unclear. The CDR3 has 14 residues. Germline loops: CDR1 KGHSH, CDR2 LQKENI. Trimming removed 2 bases at V and 8 bases at J, with 13 bases between. The CDR3 reads CASSPDSSLHIQYF. As DNA, the CDR3 is TGTGCCAGCTCACCAGATAGTAGCTTGCACATTCAGTACTTC.

The V gene is TRBV25-1, the J gene TRBJ1-2, with 7 bases identical to TRBD1. There are 14 residues in the CDR3. The V gene end was trimmed by 8 bases and the J gene end by 6 bases; junction bases not matched to a gene: 12. Germline-derived CDR1 and CDR2 are MGHDK and SYGVNS. The CDR3 DNA reads TGTGCCAGCGCGCCGAACAGGGACAGTCATGGCTACACCTTC. This gives the protein CASAPNRDSHGYTF.

The chain has TRBV29-1 and TRBJ1-1, with 8 bases that match TRBD1. Germline lookup yields CDR1 SQVTM and CDR2 ANQGSEA. The length of the CDR3 is 12 residues. The J segment lost 7 bases and the V segment lost 7 bases, leaving 8 bases of the junction unmatched. The CDR3 DNA reads TGCAGCGACAACCGGGACAGGAGTGAAGCTTTCTTT. This sequence encodes CSDNRDRSEAFF. The full variable domain, with the rest looked up from reference TRBV29-1 and TRBJ1-1, is SAVISQKPSRDICQRGTSLTIQCQVDSQVTMMFWYRQQPGQSLTLIATANQGSEATYESGFVIDKFPISRPNLTFSTLTVSNMSPEDSSIYLCSDNRDRSEAFFGQGTRLTVV.

This clone was picked up a small number of times. As DNA, the CDR3 is TGTGCCAGCAGAGATACCGGGACAGGGAACACTGAAGCTTTCTTT. As protein: CASRDTGTGNTEAFF. The V gene is TRBV5-4, the J gene TRBJ1-1, with 8 nucleotides matching TRBD1. V shed 5 bases, J shed 1 base, and the junction held 7 bases outside the gene matches. Germline-derived CDR1 and CDR2 are SGHNT and YYREEE (reference sequence). The CDR3 contains 15 residues.